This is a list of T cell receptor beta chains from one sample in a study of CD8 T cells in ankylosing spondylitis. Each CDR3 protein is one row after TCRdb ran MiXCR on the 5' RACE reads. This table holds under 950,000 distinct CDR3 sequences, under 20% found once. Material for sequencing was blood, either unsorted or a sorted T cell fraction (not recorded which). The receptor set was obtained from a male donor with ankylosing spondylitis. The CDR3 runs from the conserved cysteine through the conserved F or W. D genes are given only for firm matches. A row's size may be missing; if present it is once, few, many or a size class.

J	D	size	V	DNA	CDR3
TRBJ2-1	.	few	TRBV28	TGTGCCAGCATCCAGGACGGGGGCAATGAGCAGTTCTTC	CASIQDGGNEQFF
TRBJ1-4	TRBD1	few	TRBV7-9	TGTGCCAGCAGCTTAGGGACAGGGCGTGAAAAACTGTTTTTT	CASSLGTGREKLFF
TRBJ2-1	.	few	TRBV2	TGTGCCAGCAGTGAAATGGGCTACAATGAGCAGTTCTTC	CASSEMGYNEQFF
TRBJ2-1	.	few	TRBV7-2	TGTGCCAGCAGCTTAGTAATGGCTAGCCCACAGTTCTTC	CASSLVMASPQFF
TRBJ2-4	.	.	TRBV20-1	TGCAGTGCTAGAGAGTCTAGCGTTGGCAAAAACATTCAGTACTTC	CSARESSVGKNIQYF
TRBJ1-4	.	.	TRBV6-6	TGTGCCAGCAGTAGCGCAACTAATGAAAAACTGTTTTTT	CASSSATNEKLFF
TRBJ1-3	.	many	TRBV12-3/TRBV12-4	TGTGCCAGCACCCCCTCTGGAAACACCATATATTTT	CASTPSGNTIYF
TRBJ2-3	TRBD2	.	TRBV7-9	TGTGCCAGCAGCTTAGACCGACTAGCGGGAGTAACAGATACGCAGTATTTT	CASSLDRLAGVTDTQYF
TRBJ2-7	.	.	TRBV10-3	TGTGCCATCGGGGCCCTGCGGGCAGGAGCCTACGAGCAGTACTTC	CAIGALRAGAYEQYF
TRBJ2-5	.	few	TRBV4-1	TGCGCCAGCAGCCGCGAAGGGGTACAAGAGACCCAGTACTTC	CASSREGVQETQYF
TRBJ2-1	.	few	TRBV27	TGTGCCAGCAGTTCTCCCAGCGGAGGGGGGAATGAGCAGTTCTTC	CASSSPSGGGNEQFF
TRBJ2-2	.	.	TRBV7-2	TGTGCCAGCAGCTTAGGGACGAGTGGCACCGGGGAGCTGTTTTTT	CASSLGTSGTGELFF
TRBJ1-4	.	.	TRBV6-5	TGTGCCAGCAGTCCACTCGGACAGAATTCTAATGAAAAACTGTTTTTT	CASSPLGQNSNEKLFF
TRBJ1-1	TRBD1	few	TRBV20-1	TGCAGTGCCTTCCGGACAGGGGCGGGAGAAGCTTTCTTT	CSAFRTGAGEAFF
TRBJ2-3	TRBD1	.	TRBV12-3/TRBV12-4	TGTGCCAGCAGTCAAAACGGACAGGGTATGGATACGCAGTATTTT	CASSQNGQGMDTQYF
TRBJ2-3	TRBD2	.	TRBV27	TGTGCCAGCAGTCCCCTTCCGGGAGGGGCAGATACGCAGTATTTT	CASSPLPGGADTQYF
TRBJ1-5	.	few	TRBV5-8	TGTGCCAGCAACCGGGATGACAATCAGCCCCAGCATTTT	CASNRDDNQPQHF
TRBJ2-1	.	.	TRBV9	TGTGCCAGCAGCGTGGACAGCGCATACTACAATGAGCAGTTCTTC	CASSVDSAYYNEQFF
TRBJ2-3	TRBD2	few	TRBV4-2	TGTGCCAGCAGCCAAGATCCTCGACTAGCGGGAGCAGATACGCAGTATTTT	CASSQDPRLAGADTQYF
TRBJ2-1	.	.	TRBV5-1	TGCGCCAGCAGCCCCCAGGGAGAGTTGTCCTACAATGAGCAGTTCTTC	CASSPQGELSYNEQFF
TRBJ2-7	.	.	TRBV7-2	TGTGCCAGCAGCTCCCGCGGGACAGATTACGAGCAGTACTTC	CASSSRGTDYEQYF
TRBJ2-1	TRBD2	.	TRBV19	TGTGCCAGTAGTATGGGACTAGACTACAATGAGCAGTTCTTC	CASSMGLDYNEQFF
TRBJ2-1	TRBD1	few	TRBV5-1	TGCGCCAGCAGCTCCCGACAGGGCTTCTACAATGAGCAGTTCTTC	CASSSRQGFYNEQFF
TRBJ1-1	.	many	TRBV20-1	TGCAGTGCTAGAGACAGGGGTGGGTTGGCTTTCTTT	CSARDRGGLAFF
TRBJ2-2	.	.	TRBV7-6	TGTGCCAGCAGCTTAGGGACTATTAACACCGGGGAGCTGTTTTTT	CASSLGTINTGELFF
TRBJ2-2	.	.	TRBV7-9	TGTGCCAGCGGGGGCGGGGAGCTGGTTTTT	CASGGGELVF
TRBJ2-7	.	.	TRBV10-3	TGTGCCATCAGTGAGTCCCGAGCCGGGTCCTACGAGCAGTACTTC	CAISESRAGSYEQYF
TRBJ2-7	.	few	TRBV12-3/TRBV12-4	TGTGCCAGCAGTTCCGACAGCCCGGCTTCCTTCTACGAGCAGTACTTC	CASSSDSPASFYEQYF
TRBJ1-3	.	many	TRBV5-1	TGCGCCAGCAGCTTGGACAATGGAAACACCATATATTTT	CASSLDNGNTIYF
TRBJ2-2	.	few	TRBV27	TGTGCCAGCAGTTTGGGGGGATGGGGGGAGCTGTTTTTT	CASSLGGWGELFF
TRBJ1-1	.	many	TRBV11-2	TGTGCCAGCAGCTTAGACCCAAGGGGGAACACTGAAGCTTTCTTT	CASSLDPRGNTEAFF
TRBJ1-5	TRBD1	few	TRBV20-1	TGCAGTGCTAGATTGGGACAGTTCAATCAGCCCCAGCATTTT	CSARLGQFNQPQHF
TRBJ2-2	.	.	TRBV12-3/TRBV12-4	TGTGCCGCCCAAAGGAACAGGGACACCGGGGAGCTGTTTTTT	CAAQRNRDTGELFF
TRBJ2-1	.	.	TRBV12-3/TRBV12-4	TGTGCCAGCAGTTTAGGGGAGAGGGTTTACAATGAGCAGTTCTTC	CASSLGERVYNEQFF
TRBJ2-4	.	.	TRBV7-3	TGTGCCAGCAGCTTAAATGGCGGGGGCGGCGGAAACATTCAGTACTTC	CASSLNGGGGGNIQYF
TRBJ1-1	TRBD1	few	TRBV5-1	TGCGCCAGCAGCCCAGGGGGTTTTTCGCTCACTGAAGCTTTCTTT	CASSPGGFSLTEAFF
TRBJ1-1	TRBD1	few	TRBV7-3	TGTGCCAGCAGCCAAAGGTCGACAGGGTTGGGTGCTGAAGCTTTCTTT	CASSQRSTGLGAEAFF
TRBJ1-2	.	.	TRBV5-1	TGCGCCAGCAGTTCAACCGCGCTCAGGGGAGGGTATGGCTACACCTTC	CASSSTALRGGYGYTF
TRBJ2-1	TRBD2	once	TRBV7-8	TGTGCCAGCAGCTTAGGTAGCGGGGCCACCTACAATGAGCAGTTCTTC	CASSLGSGATYNEQFF
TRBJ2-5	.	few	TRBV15	TGTGCCACCAGCAGAGATGGGGTGGGAGAGACCCAGTACTTC	CATSRDGVGETQYF
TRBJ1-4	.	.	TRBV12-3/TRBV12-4	TGTGCCAGCTCAACTGGGGCGACATATAGCCCGGCTAATGAAAAACTGTTTTTT	CASSTGATYSPANEKLFF
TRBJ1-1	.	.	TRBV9	TGTGCCAGCAAAGAAAAGGACACTGAAGCTTTCTTT	CASKEKDTEAFF
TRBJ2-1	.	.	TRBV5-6	TGTGCCAGCACCATAGGGGCTAGCAGCTACAATGAGCAGTTCTTC	CASTIGASSYNEQFF
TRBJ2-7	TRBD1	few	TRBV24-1	TGTGCCACCCCGTCAGGGACAGCGAGCTCCTACGAGCAGTACTTC	CATPSGTASSYEQYF
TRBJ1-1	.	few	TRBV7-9	TGTGCCAGCGGAAACATGAACACTGAAGCTTTCTTT	CASGNMNTEAFF
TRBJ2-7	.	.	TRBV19	TGTGCCAGTAGTATCTCCGGGACACGAACCGCCTACGAGCAGTACTTC	CASSISGTRTAYEQYF
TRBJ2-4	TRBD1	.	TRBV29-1	TGCAGCATCAGAGGGACAGGGGCCCCAAACATTCAGTACTTC	CSIRGTGAPNIQYF
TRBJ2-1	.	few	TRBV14	TGTGCCAGCAGCCAACCGGGCGACGATGAGCAGTTCTTC	CASSQPGDDEQFF
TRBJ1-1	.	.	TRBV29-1	TGCAGCGCCCTCGGGCAGGGGTATCGGAACACTGAAGCTTTCTTT	CSALGQGYRNTEAFF
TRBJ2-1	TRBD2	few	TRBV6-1	TGTGCCAGCAGGCCGGGACTAGCGGTATACAATGAGCAGTTCTTC	CASRPGLAVYNEQFF
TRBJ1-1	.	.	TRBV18	TGTGCCAGCTCAGATGGACAGCCCTACACTGAAGCTTTCTTT	CASSDGQPYTEAFF
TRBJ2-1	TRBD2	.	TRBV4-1	TGCGCCAGCAGCCCGACCCAGACTAGCGGGACTTACAATGAGCAGTTCTTC	CASSPTQTSGTYNEQFF